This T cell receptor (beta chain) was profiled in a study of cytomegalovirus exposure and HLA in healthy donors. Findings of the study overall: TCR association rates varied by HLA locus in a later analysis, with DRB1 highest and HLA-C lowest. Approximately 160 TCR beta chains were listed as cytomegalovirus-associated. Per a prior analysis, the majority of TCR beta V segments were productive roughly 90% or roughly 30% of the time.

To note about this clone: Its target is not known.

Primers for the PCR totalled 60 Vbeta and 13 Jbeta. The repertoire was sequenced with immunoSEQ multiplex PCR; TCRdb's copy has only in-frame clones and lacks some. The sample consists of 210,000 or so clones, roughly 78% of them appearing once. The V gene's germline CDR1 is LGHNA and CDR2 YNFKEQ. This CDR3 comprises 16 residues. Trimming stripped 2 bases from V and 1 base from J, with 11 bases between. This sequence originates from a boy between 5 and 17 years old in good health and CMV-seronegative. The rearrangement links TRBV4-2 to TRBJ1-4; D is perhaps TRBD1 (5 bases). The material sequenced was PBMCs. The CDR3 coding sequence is TGTGCCAGCAGCCAAAAAATCAGGGAAACTAATGAAAAACTGTTTTTT. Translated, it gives CASSQKIRETNEKLFF.